Below, 3 T cell receptor beta chains from the same sample are listed, as sequenced in a study of beta chain features in type 1 diabetes. The sequenced template was cDNA made from the entire isolated RNA. Clones were read by immunoSEQ multiplex PCR, and TCRdb kept only the in-frame ones, dropping some. The data contain about 140,000 clones, 9.5% to 10% of them singletons. The sequencing input was central memory CD4+ T cells from blood. The receptors stem from a woman in her thirties or forties in good health.

This chain joins TRBV9 and TRBJ2-5, with TRBD1 identical over 9 bases. The J call is doubtful: the DNA matches TRBJ2-7 better. Germline assignment: CDR1 SGDLS and CDR2 YYNGEE. CDR3 length: 16 amino acids. The CDR3 reads CASSAKDRGFSYEQYF. DNA of the CDR3: TGTGCCAGCAGCGCAAAAGACAGGGGGTTCTCCTACGAGCAGTACTTC.

The chain links TRBV15 to TRBJ1-6; D might be TRBD1 (5 bases). Between the trimmed V and J ends, which lost 0 bases and 9 bases, there was a span of 12 bases. This CDR3 spans 15 amino acids. Germline assignment: CDR1 LNHNV and CDR2 YYDKDF (reference sequence). This chain's CDR3 is CATSRDSRGGSPLHF. CDR3 DNA sequence: TGTGCCACCAGCAGAGATTCAAGGGGAGGTTCACCCCTCCACTTT.

A few counts support this clone. The chain links TRBV7-2 to TRBJ1-1, with a weak D call TRBD1 (6 bases). CDR3 length: 16 amino acids. Looked up from germline, CDR1 is SGHTA and CDR2 is FQGNSA. Between the trimmed V and J ends, which lost 4 bases and 6 bases, there was a span of 21 bases. CDR3 protein: CASSSSWGGGISEAFF. The CDR3, as DNA: TGTGCCAGCAGCTCCTCCTGGGGGGGCGGAATTTCTGAAGCTTTCTTT.